This is a list of T cell receptor beta chains from one sample in a study of T cell changes during pregnancy in multiple sclerosis. The protocol was immunoSEQ multiplex PCR, while the TCRdb copy is restricted to in-frame clones and leaves out a portion. The sample includes tens of thousands of clones, 85% to 90% of them seen just once. Sequences were derived from CD8+ T cells from peripheral blood mononuclear cells, sampled after pregnancy. These receptors were taken from a female donor with multiple sclerosis, enrolled in a pregnancy study. CDR3s include the opening cysteine and the closing phenylalanine or tryptophan. D genes are given only for firm matches.

TRBJ1-6 | TRBD1 | TRBV4-1 | CASSQGGTATSPLHF | TGCGCCAGCAGCCAAGGCGGGACAGCAACTTCACCCCTCCACTTT
TRBJ2-7 | TRBD2 | TRBV2 | CASSEFGTNYEQYF | TGTGCCAGCAGTGAATTTGGGACTAACTACGAGCAGTACTTC
TRBJ2-7 | - | TRBV5-1 | CASSLETSGAGSYEQYF | TGCGCCAGCAGCTTGGAAACGTCAGGGGCTGGGTCCTACGAGCAGTACTTC
TRBJ1-5 | TRBD1 | TRBV6-1 | CASMQGVVDQPQHF | TGTGCCAGCATGCAGGGGGTCGTAGATCAGCCCCAGCATTTT
TRBJ2-7 | - | TRBV9 | CASSASGTSIYEQYF | TGTGCCAGCAGCGCCTCCGGGACTTCCATTTACGAGCAGTACTTC
TRBJ1-1 | - | TRBV30 | CAWSAAGGPEAFF | TGTGCCTGGAGTGCCGCCGGGGGACCTGAAGCTTTCTTT
TRBJ2-1 | TRBD1 | TRBV4-1 | CASSYYSGGNEQFF | TGCGCCAGCAGCTATTACTCAGGGGGCAATGAGCAGTTCTTC
TRBJ1-5 | TRBD1 | TRBV5-6 | CASSFGTGNQPQHF | TGTGCCAGCAGCTTCGGGACAGGCAATCAGCCCCAGCATTTT
TRBJ2-1 | - | TRBV2 | CASSVTGAGSSYNEQFF | TGTGCCAGCAGTGTAACGGGCGCGGGATCTTCCTACAATGAGCAGTTCTTC
TRBJ1-1 | - | TRBV19 | CASSINLGGFGTEAFF | TGTGCCAGTAGTATAAATCTTGGCGGATTCGGCACTGAAGCTTTCTTT